The clone carrying this T cell receptor beta chain was seen a few times. What it recognizes is unknown. CDR1 SGHDN and CDR2 FVKESK come from the germline V gene. V lost 6 bases to trimming and J lost 2 bases, with 8 bases between them. This CDR3 region has 12 residues. The sample originates from a study of T cell repertoires in cytomegalovirus infection. Looking at the study overall: CMV infection together with matching HLA type was indicated by public TCR beta signatures. General observations from the study: HLA-C-restricted CMV-specific TCR beta clonotypes prevailed in the ex vivo response.

TCRdb re-derived calls from the reads in MiXCR, one entry per CDR3 protein. The sample carries 200,000 to 300,000 distinct CDR3 sequences, roughly an eighth recorded once. The sample taken for sequencing was PBMCs. This chain links TRBV14 with TRBJ2-7, with D unresolved. This clonotype was sampled from a human donor in good health (CMV status not recorded). Some clones in this sample may be carry-over from other donors' samples. The DNA for the CDR3 is TGTGCCAGCAGTTTCGGACCCTACGAGCAGTACTTC. Its translation is CASSFGPYEQYF.